What follows describes a single TCR beta chain. Its antigen is still unknown. This entry comes from a study of Ad26.COV2.S vaccination and SARS-CoV-2 variants. In the study overall: The donor participated in the COV1001 trial, in its Ad26.COV2.S arm. Points from the study as a whole: Those who received the vaccine showed greater spike-specific TCR breadth than those given placebo.

Generated by immunoSEQ multiplex PCR, the TCRdb table keeps only in-frame clones and is missing some. This sample yields a few hundred thousand clones, of which around 90% are seen a single time; more than 3% belongs to the top ten. V was clipped by 4 bases and J by 3 bases, with 14 bases between them. Germline loops: CDR1 SGHRS, CDR2 YFSETQ. This CDR3 is built from 14 residues. The treatment: some 20 received Ad26.COV2.S at low or high dose, single or two shots; about 5 received placebo; per-sample allocation not given. The study sampled participants on day 63 after the first vaccine or placebo injection.

Sample: peripheral blood, taken in a trial of Ad26.COV2.S vaccine versus placebo. The clonotype was recovered from a person between 18 and 65 years old who received the Ad26.COV2.S COVID-19 vaccine or a placebo. V usage is TRBV5-1 and J usage is TRBJ2-7; D could derive from TRBD1 or TRBD2 (6 bases each). The CDR3 coding sequence is TGCGCCAGCAGCCTTAGACAGGACTACTACGAGCAGTACTTC. It encodes CASSLRQDYYEQYF.